One and the same sample provided the 25 T cell receptor beta chains below, sequenced in a study of Graves' ophthalmopathy and Graves' hyperthyroidism. From RNA, the CDR3 regions of TCR beta chains were amplified and sequenced. In the first round, RT-PCR was carried out with HTBI primers, and a multiplex PCR formed the second round. TCRdb itself ran the multiplex PCR reads through MiXCR, one entry per CDR3 protein. This sample has 200,000 to 300,000 distinct CDR3 sequences, with about 46% found just once. Sequenced material: peripheral blood. Receptor source: an adult man with Graves' ophthalmopathy.

Notes on this clonotype: One junction end disagrees with the germline gene, perhaps due to a read error. The rearrangement uses TRBV4-1 and TRBJ1-2, with D possibly matching TRBD1 (6 bases). Germline V gives CDR1 MGHRA, CDR2 YSYEKL. The CDR3 sequence is 11 residues long. In DNA, the CDR3 is TGCGCCAGCAGCCCGGACGGACAGCCCTTATTC. This codes for CASSPDGQPLF.

The rearrangement uses TRBV12-5 and TRBJ1-1, with D possibly matching TRBD1 (6 bases). V was clipped by 4 bases and J by 4 bases, with 10 bases between them. CDR3 length: 13 amino acids. Germline V gene data show CDR1 as LGHNT and CDR2 as FRNRAP. The CDR3 region is CASGSQGLTEAFF. CDR3 nucleotides: TGTGCTAGTGGTTCACAGGGCCTCACTGAAGCTTTCTTT.

The chain links TRBV15 to TRBJ2-2, with D possibly TRBD1 on 5 matching bases. CDR3 length: 16 residues. The V gene lost 2 bases and the J gene lost 4 bases, with 14 bases spanning the gap. Germline lookup yields CDR1 LNHNV and CDR2 YYDKDF (reference sequence). CDR3: CATSRQLTGVTGELFF. CDR3 DNA: TGTGCCACCAGCAGACAGCTCACAGGAGTCACCGGGGAGCTGTTTTTT.

The chain carries TRBV7-6 and TRBJ2-7, with TRBD2 matching 7 bases. V lost 1 base, J lost 2 bases, and 5 bases stayed unmatched. The CDR3 sequence is 15 residues long. The germline V gene has CDR1 SGHVS and CDR2 FNYEAQ. Here the CDR3 DNA reads TGTGCCAGCAGCTTAGAAGCGGGACCCACCTACGAGCAGTACTTC. Translating gives CASSLEAGPTYEQYF.

Of note for this clonotype: Relative to the germline gene, one junction end is altered; a read error may explain this. The rearrangement links TRBV7-9 to TRBJ1-3, with D perhaps matching TRBD1 (5 bases). Germline V gene lookup returns CDR1 SEHNR and CDR2 FQNEAQ (reference sequence). The CDR3 spans 15 residues. The CDR3 bases are TGTGCCAGCAGCTTATTGGGGGATTCTGGAAACACCATATGTTTT. Its protein is CASSLLGDSGNTICF.

The chain carries TRBV20-1 and TRBJ2-7; 8 bases are shared with TRBD1. Looked up from germline, CDR1 is DFQATT and CDR2 is SNEGSKA (reference sequence). The CDR3 is 16 residues long. Trimming at V came to 0 bases and at J to 0 bases, leaving 7 bases not matched to a gene. Here the CDR3 DNA reads TGCAGTGCTAGAGATCGACAGGGGATTTTCTCCTACGAGCAGTACTTC. It yields the protein CSARDRQGIFSYEQYF.

The chain joins TRBV5-6 to TRBJ2-5; tentative D call: TRBD1 (6 bases). V lost 3 bases and J lost 4, with 16 bases in between. Germline lookup yields CDR1 SGHDT and CDR2 YYEEEE. The CDR3 runs to 15 residues. The CDR3 sequence is CASSYNQDSGETQYF. The CDR3 DNA reads as TGTGCCAGCAGCTACAACCAGGACAGTGGAGAGACCCAGTACTTC.

This clonotype was seen more than once but under ten times. This chain connects TRBV10-3 to TRBJ2-6; tentative D call: TRBD1 (8 bases). CDR1 and CDR2 from the germline V gene are ENHRY and SYGVKD. CDR3 length: 17 residues. Trimming stripped 11 bases from V and 4 bases from J, with 24 bases between. CDR3 coding DNA: TGTGCCTCCAGAGACAGGGGAGGGTCTCTGGGGGCCAACGTCCTGACTTTC. Its protein product is CASRDRGGSLGANVLTF.

The chain joins TRBV19 to TRBJ2-7; D could derive from TRBD1 or TRBD2 (5 bases each). This CDR3 is built from 15 residues. Germline values: CDR1 LNHDA, CDR2 SQIVND (reference sequence). Between the trimmed V and J ends, which lost 1 base and 0 bases, there was a span of 10 bases. Here the CDR3 DNA reads TGTGCCAGTAGTATAGTCGGGGCATCCTCCTACGAGCAGTACTTC. Translated: CASSIVGASSYEQYF.

This clonotype was picked up a small number of times. The CDR3 loop reads CATSDPQQGTQYF. CDR3 sequence (DNA): TGTGCCACCAGTGATCCTCAGCAGGGTACGCAGTATTTT. The chain carries TRBV24-1 and TRBJ2-3; TRBD1 might be the D (5 bases). Germline CDR1 is KGHDR and CDR2 is SFDVKD. The V end was cut by 3 bases, the J end by 8 bases, with 11 bases between. The CDR3 sequence is 13 residues long.

V and J are TRBV10-2 and TRBJ2-7, with D unclear. V lost 6 bases and J 0 bases, leaving 9 bases between the germline ends. Germline CDR1 reads WSHSY; CDR2 reads SAAADI. CDR3 length: 13 residues. CDR3 coding DNA: TGCGCCAGCAGGGACGATAGCTCCTACGAGCAGTACTTC. Encoded protein: CASRDDSSYEQYF.

The V gene is TRBV9, the J gene TRBJ1-3, with TRBD1 matching 7 bases. Trimming cost V 5 bases and J 4 bases; bases outside gene matches: 9. Germline CDR1 and CDR2: SGDLS and YYNGEE. The CDR3 consists of 15 residues. The DNA of the CDR3 is TGTGCCAGCAGTGGTTACAGGGGAACGGGAAACACCATATATTTT. This gives the protein CASSGYRGTGNTIYF.

V and J are TRBV7-2 and TRBJ1-2, with D perhaps TRBD1 (6 bases). Germline V gene lookup returns CDR1 SGHTA and CDR2 FQGNSA. V lost 5 bases and J 8 bases, leaving 15 bases between the germline ends. CDR3 length equals 13 residues. As DNA, the CDR3 is TGTGCCAGCAGCCCTAGGGGGGAAGGCGGCTACACCTTC. This encodes CASSPRGEGGYTF.

As concerns this clonotype: Given a much more abundant clone one base away, this may be a read error. The rearrangement joins TRBV29-1 to TRBJ1-2; TRBD1 aligns across 10 bases. J lost 4 bases, V lost 7 bases, and 12 bases had no gene match. CDR1 SQVTM and CDR2 ANQGSEA come from the germline V gene. This CDR3 is 15 amino acids long. The CDR3 region has the DNA TGCAGCGCTGCGCCCGGACAGGGGGTTGTCTATGGCTACACCTTC. The encoded protein is CSAAPGQGVVYGYTF.

Only a few counts were recorded for this clonotype. V gene TRBV20-1 combines with J gene TRBJ1-4, with 7 bases aligning to TRBD1. The V gene end was trimmed by 1 base and the J gene end by 7 bases; junction bases not matched to a gene: 15. The CDR3 contains 17 residues. Per germline, CDR1 DFQATT and CDR2 SNEGSKA (reference sequence). The CDR3 loop reads CSARGSTRQGAGEKLFF. In DNA, the CDR3 is TGCAGTGCTAGAGGGTCCACCCGACAGGGCGCGGGTGAAAAACTGTTTTTT.

A few counts support this clonotype. The chain is built from TRBV20-1 and TRBJ2-5, with 11 bases matching TRBD1. Germline assignment: CDR1 DFQATT and CDR2 SNEGSKA (reference sequence). The CDR3 has 14 amino acids. V was clipped by 0 bases and J by 4 bases; unmatched bases: 1. This chain's CDR3 is CSAREDRGRETQYF. CDR3 sequence (DNA): TGCAGTGCTAGAGAGGACAGGGGGCGAGAGACCCAGTACTTC.

The J gene is TRBJ2-7, the V gene TRBV5-1; D is undetermined. The CDR3 extends over 14 amino acids. CDR1 is SGHRS and CDR2 is YFSETQ in the germline V gene. Between the trimmed V and J ends, which lost 1 base and 5 bases, there was a span of 13 bases. The DNA for the CDR3 is TGCGCCAGCAGCTTGATGGAGATTACGGACGAGCAGTACTTC. Its protein is CASSLMEITDEQYF.

This clonotype was detected once. The junction differs from germline at one of its ends, possibly a read error. The chain links TRBV10-2 to TRBJ2-5, with 13 bases that match TRBD2. The CDR3 runs 14 residues. Germline V gene data show CDR1 as WSHSY and CDR2 as SAAADI. The CDR3 here is CASSGLAGEETQYF. CDR3 coding DNA: TGTGCCAGCAGCGGACTAGCGGGAGAAGAGACCCAGTACTTC.

The chain is built from TRBV7-3 and TRBJ2-7, with D uncertain. Germline V gives CDR1 SGHTA, CDR2 FQGTGA. The CDR3 has 15 residues. The V and J ends lost 5 bases and 0 bases respectively, with 14 bases between them. The CDR3 DNA reads TGTGCCAGCAGCCCCTGGGAAGCAGACTCCTACGAGCAGTACTTC. This encodes CASSPWEADSYEQYF.

This clonotype turned up a few times. This sequence joins TRBV9 and TRBJ2-7; D call uncertain. Germline lookup yields CDR1 SGDLS and CDR2 YYNGEE. Trimming cost V 7 bases and J 1 base, with 15 bases left between them. The CDR3 sequence is 14 residues long. Written as DNA, the CDR3 is TGTGCCAGCCTAGAAGACGCACTATCCTACGAGCAGTACTTC. Translated, it gives CASLEDALSYEQYF.

This chain uses TRBV14 with TRBJ1-2, with a weak D call TRBD1 (5 bases). Trimming took off 1 base at V and 4 bases at J, with 10 bases between the two ends. Germline assignment: CDR1 SGHDN and CDR2 FVKESK. This CDR3 has 14 amino acids. The CDR3 DNA follows: TGTGCCAGCAGCCAAGTCTACCAGGGCTATGGCTACACCTTC. Protein sequence: CASSQVYQGYGYTF.

This clonotype was seen a handful of times. The rearrangement links TRBV12-3 or TRBV12-4 to TRBJ1-1, with 7 positions matching TRBD1. The CDR3 extends over 14 amino acids. Germline trimming cut 5 bases from V and 5 bases from J; bases unmatched to any gene: 8. CDR3 bases: TGTGCCAGCAGTCTGACAGGGCTTCATACTGAAGCTTTCTTT. Its translation: CASSLTGLHTEAFF.

This clonotype was seen a few times. The genes are TRBV7-3 and TRBJ1-2, with a possible D match to TRBD1 (5 bases). From germline, CDR1 is SGHTA and CDR2 FQGTGA. Trimming shortened V by 6 bases and J by 2 bases, and 13 bases separated the two germline ends. The CDR3 totals 14 residues. The CDR3 DNA is TGTGCCAGCAGTTTGGCGACAGCAAACTATGGCTACACCTTC. It encodes CASSLATANYGYTF.

The V gene is TRBV10-3, the J gene TRBJ1-2; possibly TRBD1 for D (6 bases). CDR1 and CDR2 (germline): ENHRY, SYGVKD. The CDR3 consists of 13 residues. The germline V and J ends were trimmed by 10 bases and 5 bases, with 17 bases remaining between them. Here the CDR3 reads CASWRGGRYGYTF. The CDR3 coding sequence is TGTGCCAGCTGGAGGGGGGGTAGGTATGGCTACACCTTC.

The J gene is TRBJ2-5, the V gene TRBV9, with TRBD1 matching over 7 bases. Germline V gene sequence: CDR1 SGDLS, CDR2 YYNGEE. CDR3 length equals 16 residues. Trimming took 5 bases from V and 2 from J; bases not matched to a gene: 12. CDR3 sequence reads: CASSHSGTEKQETQYF. The CDR3 bases are TGTGCCAGCAGTCACTCCGGGACAGAAAAACAAGAGACCCAGTACTTC. Full variable domain (remainder filled in from reference TRBV9 and TRBJ2-5): DSGVTQTPKHLITATGQRVTLRCSPRSGDLSVYWYQQSLDQGLQFLIQYYNGEERAKGNILERFSAQQFPDLHSELNLSSLELGDSALYFCASSHSGTEKQETQYFGPGTRLLVL.